The 19 T cell receptor beta chains below were found in one sample sequenced in a study of beta chain features in type 1 diabetes. Study results and caveats: Shortening that was moderate but significant affected the TCRB CDR3s of Type 1 diabetes patients in all four CD4+ subsets.

These receptors' targets are unknown. All of the isolated RNA was reverse transcribed, so expressed TCRB transcripts were sequenced. Measured with immunoSEQ multiplex PCR; TCRdb has only the in-frame clones, and not every one. The sample has approximately 260,000 clones, 20% to 25% seen once. The specimen sequenced was naive CD4+ T cells from blood. These receptors were obtained from a woman under 40 with type 1 diabetes.

The rearrangement joins TRBV4-1 to TRBJ1-5; tentatively, D is TRBD1 (5 bases). Germline V gene lookup returns CDR1 MGHRA and CDR2 YSYEKL. The V end was cut by 1 base, the J end by 0 bases, with 25 bases between. The CDR3 totals 21 residues. The CDR3: CASSQALTQVIRADSNQPQHF. The CDR3 DNA sequence: TGCGCCAGCAGCCAAGCCCTCACACAGGTAATTCGTGCCGATAGCAATCAGCCCCAGCATTTT.

This chain joins TRBV6-6 and TRBJ1-5; a weak D match, TRBD1 (6 bases). This CDR3 is 13 amino acids long. V lost 7 bases and J 5 bases, leaving 12 bases between the germline ends. CDR1 and CDR2 from the germline V gene are MNHNY and SVGAGI (reference sequence). The CDR3 reads CASKIQGDQPQHF. The CDR3 bases are TGTGCCAGCAAAATACAGGGTGATCAGCCCCAGCATTTT.

CDR3 coding DNA: TGCAGCGTTGTCGGGACTAGCGGGATCTATGAGCAGTTCTTC. Its translation is CSVVGTSGIYEQFF. The V gene is TRBV29-1, the J gene TRBJ2-1; 13 bases are a match to TRBD2. This CDR3 comprises 14 residues. The ends lost 4 bases at V and 8 bases at J; junction bases unmatched: 5. Germline V gene data show CDR1 as SQVTM and CDR2 as ANQGSEA.

This clone turned up a few times. V and J are TRBV9 and TRBJ1-2, with D perhaps matching TRBD1 (6 bases). V lost 6 bases, J lost 4 bases, and 22 bases lay in between. The CDR3 is 16 amino acids. CDR1 is SGDLS, CDR2 YYNGEE, per germline. CDR3 loop: CASTRDIGVDFYGYTF. DNA of the CDR3: TGTGCCAGCACACGGGACATAGGTGTTGACTTCTATGGCTACACCTTC.

This clone was counted between two and nine times. The chain combines TRBV29-1 with TRBJ2-2, with D perhaps TRBD1 (6 bases). CDR1 is SQVTM, CDR2 ANQGSEA, per germline. V shed 3 bases and J shed 9 bases, with 14 bases lying between them. The CDR3 is made up of 13 amino acids. CDR3 sequence: CSVDGQQGRELFF. The CDR3 DNA reads as TGCAGCGTTGACGGACAGCAGGGGCGGGAGCTGTTTTTT.

This clone was seen more than once but under ten times. This sequence joins TRBV6-5 and TRBJ1-5; D not certain. The CDR3 consists of 13 residues. Between the trimmed V and J ends, which lost 3 bases and 5 bases, there was a span of 8 bases. Germline V CDR1 and CDR2: MNHEY, SVGAGI. This CDR3 reads CASSYSRDQPQHF. CDR3 nucleotides: TGTGCCAGCAGTTATTCTCGGGATCAGCCCCAGCATTTT.

This clone was observed a handful of times. This chain uses TRBV5-4 with TRBJ1-2, with a weak D call TRBD1 (6 bases). This CDR3 spans 14 amino acids. Germline V gene data show CDR1 as SGHNT and CDR2 as YYREEE (reference sequence). The ends were cut back, 0 bases at V and 4 bases at J, with 10 bases in the middle. The CDR3 is CASSLAGDTYGYTF. The CDR3 region has the DNA TGTGCCAGCAGCTTGGCTGGGGACACCTATGGCTACACCTTC.

The chain is built from TRBV11-1 and TRBJ2-3; weak D call: TRBD1 (6 bases). V was cut by 7 bases and J by 3 bases, with 20 bases left in between. This CDR3 has 16 residues. Germline V lookup: CDR1 SGHAT, CDR2 FQDESV (reference sequence). The DNA of the CDR3 is TGTGCCAGCACCAGTCCAGGGGCGGGTAGGACAGATACGCAGTATTTT. Translation: CASTSPGAGRTDTQYF. The full variable domain, rest sourced from reference TRBV11-1 and TRBJ2-3, is EAEVAQSPRYKITEKSQAVAFWCDPISGHATLYWYRQILGQGPELLVQFQDESVVDDSQLPKDRFSAERLKGVDSTLKIQPAELGDSAMYLCASTSPGAGRTDTQYFGPGTRLTVL.

The genes are TRBV5-1 and TRBJ1-1; possibly TRBD1 for D (6 bases). The CDR3 is 15 residues long. CDR1 SGHRS and CDR2 YFSETQ come from the germline V gene. Trimming removed 3 bases from V and 5 bases from J, with 17 bases in between. The CDR3 loop reads CASSSAGVRETEAFF. Written as DNA, the CDR3 is TGCGCCAGCAGCTCCGCAGGGGTTAGGGAGACTGAAGCTTTCTTT.

V and J are TRBV7-3 and TRBJ2-3; possibly TRBD2 for D (6 bases). The CDR3 contains 14 residues. The germline V gene encodes CDR1 SGHTA and CDR2 FQGTGA. Trimming removed 4 bases at V and 1 base at J, with 9 bases between. CDR3 residues: CASSWRVRTDTQYF. The CDR3 DNA reads as TGTGCCAGCAGCTGGAGGGTCCGCACAGATACGCAGTATTTT.

In its sample, this clone was seen a few times. The rearrangement uses TRBV4-1 and TRBJ2-7; D remains unclear. Germline V lookup: CDR1 MGHRA, CDR2 YSYEKL. The germline V and J ends were trimmed by 3 bases and 0 bases, with 12 bases remaining between them. This CDR3 contains 15 residues. For the CDR3, the DNA is TGCGCCAGCAGCCACGGAGTGCATAGCTCCTACGAGCAGTACTTC. Its protein product is CASSHGVHSSYEQYF.

This clone was seen more than once but under ten times. The J gene is TRBJ2-1, the V gene TRBV29-1; perhaps TRBD1 as D (5 bases). This CDR3 contains 15 residues. Trimming removed 4 bases from V and 0 bases from J, with 13 bases in between. Germline V gene data show CDR1 as SQVTM and CDR2 as ANQGSEA. The chain's CDR3 is CSVVGRPSSYNEQFF. Written as DNA, the CDR3 is TGCAGCGTTGTGGGGCGGCCTAGCTCCTACAATGAGCAGTTCTTC.

DNA for the CDR3: TGTGCCAGCTCACCGTTAGCGGGAGTCCACAATGAGCAGTTCTTC. The encoded protein is CASSPLAGVHNEQFF. The chain uses TRBV18 and TRBJ2-1; 9 bases align to TRBD2. Trimming at V came to 3 bases and at J to 5 bases, leaving 5 bases not matched to a gene. The germline gives CDR1 KGHSH, CDR2 LQKENI. This CDR3 is 15 amino acids long.

The chain is built from TRBV9 and TRBJ2-3, with D unclear. V was pared by 0 bases and J by 0 bases, with 8 bases between. Germline-derived CDR1 and CDR2 are SGDLS and YYNGEE. The CDR3 covers 15 residues. CDR3 region: CASSVGSSSTDTQYF. CDR3 DNA sequence: TGTGCCAGCAGCGTAGGGAGTAGTAGCACAGATACGCAGTATTTT.

This clone was seen a handful of times. This chain joins TRBV30 and TRBJ1-1, with 8 positions matching TRBD1. Trimming at V came to 0 bases and at J to 7 bases, leaving 7 bases not matched to a gene. The CDR3 is 14 residues long. Germline CDR1 reads GTSNPN; CDR2 reads SVGIG (reference sequence). The CDR3 nucleotides are TGTGCCTGGAGTGTAGCAGGGGGCTTTGATGAAGCTTTCTTT. Translation gives CAWSVAGGFDEAFF.

CDR3 region: CATSRGQGIYEQYF. CDR3 nucleotide sequence: TGTGCCACCAGCAGAGGACAGGGTATCTACGAGCAGTACTTC. The chain recombines TRBV15 with TRBJ2-7; 7 nucleotides line up with TRBD1. The CDR3 consists of 14 residues. Germline-derived CDR1 and CDR2 are LNHNV and YYDKDF (reference sequence). V shed 1 base and J 3 bases; nucleotides not matched to a gene: 3.

The chain uses TRBV29-1 and TRBJ2-2, with 8 nucleotides matching TRBD2. The CDR3 loop spans 13 amino acids. Germline V gene lookup returns CDR1 SQVTM and CDR2 ANQGSEA. The junction had 5 bases not matched to a gene; V was cut back by 7 bases and J by 4 bases. DNA of the CDR3: TGCAGCGCGACGGGAGGGGGCACCGGGGAGCTGTTTTTT. It specifies CSATGGGTGELFF.

There are a few counts of this clone. Here the CDR3 DNA reads TGTGCCAGCAGCTTCGGGATTCAAGAGACCCAGTACTTC. As protein: CASSFGIQETQYF. J is TRBJ2-5 and V is TRBV11-3; tentative D call: TRBD2 (5 bases). Germline V gives CDR1 SGHNT, CDR2 YENEEA. V lost 3 bases and J lost 2, with 7 bases in between. This CDR3 spans 13 amino acids.

The V and J genes are TRBV16 and TRBJ2-1; D not resolved. The CDR3 consists of 14 residues. Trimming cost V 4 bases and J 0 bases, with 7 bases left between them. Germline-derived CDR1 and CDR2 are KGHSY and FQNENV. The CDR3 DNA follows: TGTGCCAGCAGCCCGATGAGCTCCTACAATGAGCAGTTCTTC. It codes for CASSPMSSYNEQFF.